What follows are 8 T cell receptor beta chains derived from one specimen sequenced in a study of shared clonotypes between healthy human individuals. Clones were sequenced by immunoSEQ multiplex PCR, and TCRdb holds only the in-frame ones, with some missing. Of some 2,100,000 clones listed, around 95% are singletons. The sample was naive CD4+ T cells sorted from blood. Specified subset: CD45RA+ positively selected. All receptors come from a man younger than 35 in good health.

This clone was detected only once. CDR3 sequence reads: CASSPRQGNGSPLHF. The CDR3 DNA reads as TGTGCCAGCAGCCCACGACAGGGCAACGGCTCACCCCTCCACTTT. J is TRBJ1-6 and V is TRBV7-9; 7 bases are shared with TRBD1. Germline loops: CDR1 SEHNR, CDR2 FQNEAQ (reference sequence). The CDR3 spans 15 residues. Trimming cost V 5 bases and J 10 bases; bases outside gene matches: 11. The whole variable domain, filled in from reference TRBV7-9 and TRBJ1-6, reads DTGVSQNPRHKITKRGQNVTFRCDPISEHNRLYWYRQTLGQGPEFLTYFQNEAQLEKSRLLSDRFSAERPKGSFSTLEIQRTEQGDSAMYLCASSPRQGNGSPLHFGNGTRLTVT.

The chain joins TRBV5-1 to TRBJ1-2; no clear D gene. The CDR3 spans 13 residues. V lost 4 bases and J lost 7, with 14 bases in between. Per the germline V gene, CDR1 is SGHRS and CDR2 is YFSETQ. The CDR3 spells CASSILVAGGYTF. The CDR3 DNA reads TGCGCCAGCAGCATCCTCGTAGCAGGTGGCTACACCTTC.

The J gene is TRBJ1-1, the V gene TRBV5-1, with a possible D match to TRBD1 (6 bases). The V and J ends lost 3 bases and 5 bases respectively, with 8 bases between them. The CDR3 contains 12 residues. Per germline, CDR1 SGHRS and CDR2 YFSETQ. CDR3 in amino acids: CASSWQGTEAFF. In DNA form, the CDR3 reads TGCGCCAGCAGCTGGCAGGGGACTGAAGCTTTCTTT.

This clone was detected only once. This sample also contains other DNA sequences that code for the same CDR3. The chain combines TRBV28 with TRBJ1-6; D is ambiguous. CDR1 is MDHEN and CDR2 is SYDVKM in the germline V gene. Trimming removed 2 bases at V and 10 bases at J, with 12 bases between. The CDR3 sequence is 14 residues long. The CDR3 region has the DNA TGTGCCAGCAGTTTACCGGGAACATACTCACCCCTCCACTTT. Its protein product is CASSLPGTYSPLHF.

CDR3 loop: CASGERGHSNTEAFF. The CDR3 region has the DNA TGTGCCAGCGGAGAGAGGGGGCACAGTAACACTGAAGCTTTCTTT. The chain employs TRBV7-9 and TRBJ1-1, with TRBD1 matching over 7 bases. Looked up from germline, CDR1 is SEHNR and CDR2 is FQNEAQ (reference sequence). J gave up 2 bases and V 8 bases, and 11 bases lay outside the gene matches. This CDR3 is built from 15 residues.

The J gene is TRBJ2-1, the V gene TRBV28, with D perhaps being TRBD1 or TRBD2 (7 bases each). The CDR3 loop spans 17 amino acids. V lost 5 bases and J lost 7, with 24 bases in between. Germline CDR1 and CDR2: MDHEN and SYDVKM. CDR3 in DNA: TGTGCCAGCAGTGCTCTTGGGAGGGGGCTGGTTGATAATGAGCAGTTCTTC. It specifies CASSALGRGLVDNEQFF.

This clone has just one count. The chain combines TRBV6-6 with TRBJ2-7; 7 bases align to TRBD1. The CDR3 is 14 residues long. Unmatched junction bases numbered 6, after V lost 5 bases and J lost 2 bases. Germline V lookup: CDR1 MNHNY, CDR2 SVGAGI (reference sequence). DNA for the CDR3: TGTGCCAGCAGTCCCGGACAGGCCACCTACGAGCAGTACTTC. Its protein product is CASSPGQATYEQYF.

V gene TRBV12-5 combines with J gene TRBJ1-1; unclear D gene. Germline V gene lookup returns CDR1 LGHNT and CDR2 FRNRAP. V lost 0 bases and J 2 bases, leaving 7 bases between the germline ends. The CDR3 loop spans 14 amino acids. CDR3 nucleotide sequence: TGTGCTAGTGGTTTGGTAGGGCGTAACACTGAAGCTTTCTTT. This encodes CASGLVGRNTEAFF.